A selection of T cell receptor beta chains follows, all from one sample in a study of control samples from healthy donors and cancer patients. Here immunoSEQ multiplex PCR was the method, and the copy in TCRdb shows in-frame clones only, minus some. The table lists 13,000 to 15,000 clones, 60% to 85% of them singletons. The sequencing input was formalin-fixed, paraffin-embedded tissue. The origin of the receptors is a female donor with lung cancer. The CDR3 runs from the conserved cysteine through the conserved F or W. The order of the fields is V gene, clone size, D gene, J gene, CDR3 protein, CDR3 DNA. A D gene is named only where the DNA matches it firmly. Rows may omit the clone size; those that give it use once, few, many or a size class.

V: TRBV5-6
size: once
D: TRBD2
J: TRBJ2-3
CDR3: CASSPTSGGAFIPDTQYF
DNA: TGTGCCAGCAGTCCGACTAGCGGGGGGGCTTTTATCCCAGATACGCAGTATTTT

V: TRBV18
size: few
D: .
J: TRBJ2-7
CDR3: CASSPSGNEQYF
DNA: TGTGCCAGCTCACCTTCGGGGAACGAGCAGTACTTC

V: TRBV7-6
size: .
D: TRBD2
J: TRBJ2-1
CDR3: CASSLDGGGSYNEQFF
DNA: TGTGCCAGCAGCTTAGATGGCGGGGGGTCATACAATGAGCAGTTCTTC

V: TRBV11-2
size: .
D: TRBD2
J: TRBJ2-3
CDR3: CASSDGGTSGGSSTDTQYF
DNA: TGTGCCAGCAGCGATGGAGGGACTAGCGGGGGTTCTAGCACAGATACGCAGTATTTT

V: TRBV2
size: .
D: .
J: TRBJ2-1
CDR3: CASSVWGDEQFF
DNA: TGTGCCAGCAGTGTATGGGGGGATGAGCAGTTCTTC

V: TRBV7-2
size: .
D: TRBD2
J: TRBJ2-2
CDR3: CASSLLAGGRAGELFF
DNA: TGTGCCAGCAGCTTACTGGCGGGAGGGCGGGCCGGGGAGCTGTTTTTT

V: TRBV30
size: .
D: .
J: TRBJ2-5
CDR3: CAWSLSGGQETQYF
DNA: TGTGCCTGGAGTCTATCCGGGGGCCAAGAGACCCAGTACTTC

V: TRBV2
size: .
D: .
J: TRBJ1-1
CDR3: CASSGKNQVNTEAFF
DNA: TGTGCCAGCAGTGGTAAGAACCAGGTGAACACTGAAGCTTTCTTT

V: TRBV7-2
size: .
D: .
J: TRBJ1-1
CDR3: CASSRQQNTEAFF
DNA: TGTGCCAGCAGCCGACAGCAGAACACTGAAGCTTTCTTT

V: TRBV29-1
size: once
D: TRBD1
J: TRBJ2-7
CDR3: CSVEADRAKYF
DNA: TGCAGCGTTGAGGCCGACAGGGCTAAGTACTTC

V: TRBV6-5
size: .
D: .
J: TRBJ1-4
CDR3: CASSQDTYEKLFF
DNA: TGTGCCAGCAGCCAGGACACGTACGAAAAACTGTTTTTT

V: TRBV5-6
size: .
D: .
J: TRBJ2-3
CDR3: CASRGRVSFTDTQYF
DNA: TGTGCCAGCAGGGGCCGAGTTTCGTTCACAGATACGCAGTATTTT

V: TRBV5-1
size: .
D: .
J: TRBJ2-7
CDR3: CASSLGGNMEEQYF
DNA: TGCGCCAGCAGCTTGGGTGGGAACATGGAGGAGCAGTACTTC

V: TRBV12-3/TRBV12-4
size: medium-sized
D: .
J: TRBJ2-3
CDR3: CASRRTDTQYF
DNA: TGTGCCAGCAGACGCACAGATACGCAGTATTTT

V: TRBV6-6
size: .
D: .
J: TRBJ1-6
CDR3: CASSYLGHINSPLHF
DNA: TGTGCCAGCAGTTACCTCGGGCACATTAATTCACCCCTCCACTTT

V: TRBV4-2
size: once
D: TRBD2
J: TRBJ2-1
CDR3: CASSQERGASGRNEQFF
DNA: TGTGCCAGCAGCCAAGAAAGGGGGGCTAGCGGGCGCAATGAGCAGTTCTTC

V: TRBV15
size: .
D: TRBD1
J: TRBJ2-5
CDR3: CATSRDRGLGETQYF
DNA: TGTGCCACCAGCAGAGACAGGGGGCTAGGAGAGACCCAGTACTTC

V: TRBV21-1
size: .
D: .
J: TRBJ2-5
CDR3: CASSPTGGFLTETQYF
DNA: TGTGCCAGCAGCCCGACAGGGGGTTTTTTAACGGAGACCCAGTACTTC

V: TRBV18
size: .
D: .
J: TRBJ1-2
CDR3: CASAPAHNSDGYTF
DNA: TGTGCCAGCGCACCCGCACATAACAGTGATGGCTACACCTTC

V: TRBV18
size: .
D: .
J: TRBJ2-5
CDR3: CASSELLRASETQYF
DNA: TGTGCCAGCTCAGAGTTACTTAGGGCTTCAGAGACCCAGTACTTC

V: TRBV7-2
size: .
D: TRBD1
J: TRBJ1-2
CDR3: CASSWTGAMNYGYTF
DNA: TGTGCCAGCAGCTGGACAGGTGCTATGAACTATGGCTACACCTTC

V: TRBV6-2/TRBV6-3
size: .
D: .
J: TRBJ1-5
CDR3: CASSSVGVNQPQHF
DNA: TGTGCCAGCAGTTCGGTGGGTGTAAATCAGCCCCAGCATTTT

V: TRBV2
size: .
D: .
J: TRBJ2-5
CDR3: CASSDLEQETQYF
DNA: TGTGCCAGCAGTGACCTAGAACAAGAGACCCAGTACTTC

V: TRBV27
size: .
D: .
J: TRBJ1-6
CDR3: CASSLSRAANSPLHF
DNA: TGTGCCAGCAGTTTGTCCCGGGCAGCTAATTCACCCCTCCACTTT

V: TRBV19
size: .
D: .
J: TRBJ2-1
CDR3: CASRQGIFFNEQFF
DNA: TGTGCCAGTAGGCAGGGCATATTTTTTAATGAGCAGTTCTTC

V: TRBV4-3
size: .
D: .
J: TRBJ2-3
CDR3: CASSQNGGSTDTQYF
DNA: TGCGCCAGCAGCCAAAACGGGGGTAGTACAGATACGCAGTATTTT

V: TRBV4-1
size: .
D: .
J: TRBJ1-6
CDR3: CASSTSYNSPLHF
DNA: TGCGCCAGCAGCACGAGTTATAATTCACCCCTCCACTTT

V: TRBV6-5
size: .
D: .
J: TRBJ1-5
CDR3: CASSYGGGNQPQHF
DNA: TGTGCCAGCAGTTACGGAGGGGGCAATCAGCCCCAGCATTTT

V: TRBV12-3/TRBV12-4
size: .
D: .
J: TRBJ2-7
CDR3: CASSLWAYEQYF
DNA: TGTGCCAGCAGTTTGTGGGCCTACGAGCAGTACTTC

V: TRBV30
size: few
D: .
J: TRBJ1-2
CDR3: CAWTAAYYGYTF
DNA: TGTGCCTGGACCGCCGCCTACTATGGCTACACCTTC

V: TRBV7-2
size: once
D: TRBD1
J: TRBJ2-1
CDR3: CASSFGTGTYNEQFF
DNA: TGTGCCAGCAGCTTCGGGACAGGTACCTACAATGAGCAGTTCTTC

V: TRBV7-9
size: .
D: .
J: TRBJ1-2
CDR3: CASSPSSSTYTF
DNA: TGTGCCAGCAGCCCCTCCAGCAGCACCTACACCTTC

V: TRBV6-1
size: .
D: .
J: TRBJ2-7
CDR3: CASSERIEAYEQYF
DNA: TGTGCCAGCAGTGAACGAATAGAGGCTTACGAGCAGTACTTC

V: TRBV5-8
size: .
D: .
J: TRBJ2-7
CDR3: CASSFKVRTAQYF
DNA: TGTGCCAGCAGCTTTAAGGTCAGAACGGCACAGTACTTC